This T cell receptor beta chain comes out of a study of cytomegalovirus exposure and HLA in healthy donors. Vbeta (60) and Jbeta (13) primers were used in the PCR. Measured with immunoSEQ multiplex PCR; TCRdb has only the in-frame clones, and not every one. The sample has fewer than 130,000 clones, 76% seen once. Trimming stripped 6 bases from V and 6 bases from J, with 12 bases between. The CDR3 contains 13 residues. Germline lookup yields CDR1 MNHEY and CDR2 SMNVEV (reference sequence). The V call is TRBV27, the J call TRBJ1-5, with D perhaps matching TRBD1 (6 bases). Material: PBMCs. This clonotype was sampled from a man younger than 40 in good health and CMV-seropositive. CDR3: CASRGGASQPQHF. The CDR3 DNA follows: TGTGCCAGCAGAGGGGGGGCAAGTCAGCCCCAGCATTTT.